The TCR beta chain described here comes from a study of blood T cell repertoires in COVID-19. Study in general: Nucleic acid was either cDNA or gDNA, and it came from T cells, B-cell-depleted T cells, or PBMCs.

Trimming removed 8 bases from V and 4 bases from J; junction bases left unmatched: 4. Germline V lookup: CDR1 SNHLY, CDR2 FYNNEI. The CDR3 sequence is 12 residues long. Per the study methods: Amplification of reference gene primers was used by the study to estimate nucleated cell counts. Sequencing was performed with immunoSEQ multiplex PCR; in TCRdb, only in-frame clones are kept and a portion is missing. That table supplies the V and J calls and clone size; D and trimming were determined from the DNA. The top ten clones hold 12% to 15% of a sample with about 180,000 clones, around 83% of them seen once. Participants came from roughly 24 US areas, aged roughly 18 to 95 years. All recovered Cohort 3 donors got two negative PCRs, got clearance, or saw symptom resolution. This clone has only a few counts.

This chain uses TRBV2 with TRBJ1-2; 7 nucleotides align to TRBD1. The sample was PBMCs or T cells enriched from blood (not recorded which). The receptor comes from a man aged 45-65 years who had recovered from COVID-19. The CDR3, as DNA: TGTGCCAGCGGGGGGACAGTCTATGGCTACACCTTC. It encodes CASGGTVYGYTF.